These 8 T cell receptor beta chains share one sample of origin, sequenced in a study of OX40 agonist ivuxolimab in advanced cancers. Data came from immunoSEQ multiplex PCR; TCRdb stores just in-frame clones and leaves some out. The sample contains tens of thousands of clones, around 89% of which appear only once. The source was CD4+ or CD8+ T cells sorted from blood, collected in a trial of the OX40 agonist ivuxolimab. These receptor sequences come from an adult with an advanced solid tumor such as melanoma, head and neck, liver or kidney cancer.

This rearrangement joins TRBV29-1 to TRBJ2-7, with D hard to call. Trimming shortened V by 6 bases and J by 1 base, and 22 bases separated the two germline ends. Germline lookup yields CDR1 SQVTM and CDR2 ANQGSEA. The CDR3 length is 16 residues. The CDR3 coding sequence is TGCAGCGTGAAGTGGGCGGCAGCCAAACTTTCCTACGAGCAGTACTTC. Translation: CSVKWAAAKLSYEQYF.

The V call is TRBV5-5, the J call TRBJ2-1; TRBD2 agrees at 13 bases. The germline CDR1 and CDR2 sequences are SGHKS and YYEKEE (reference sequence). The CDR3 totals 17 residues. V was clipped by 3 bases and J by 7 bases; unmatched bases: 10. CDR3 nucleotide sequence: TGTGCCAGCAGCTCGGGACTAGCGGGACCCAGGGGGAATGAGCAGTTCTTC. Its translation: CASSSGLAGPRGNEQFF.

The rearrangement uses TRBV9 and TRBJ2-3, with 8 bases aligning to TRBD1. The V gene end was trimmed by 3 bases and the J gene end by 1 base; junction bases not matched to a gene: 7. Per the germline V gene, CDR1 is SGDLS and CDR2 is YYNGEE. The CDR3 runs 16 residues. The CDR3 loop is CASSGTGPARTDTQYF. The DNA for the CDR3 is TGTGCCAGCAGCGGGACAGGGCCTGCTCGCACAGATACGCAGTATTTT.

V is TRBV9 and J is TRBJ2-1; 7 nucleotides line up with TRBD2. This CDR3 region has 15 residues. With V trimmed by 2 bases and J by 7 bases, 9 bases remained unmatched. The V gene's germline CDR1 is SGDLS and CDR2 YYNGEE. CDR3 sequence: CASSVRAGANNEQFF. DNA of the CDR3: TGTGCCAGCAGCGTTCGGGCGGGAGCCAATAATGAGCAGTTCTTC.

V is TRBV19 and J is TRBJ2-5; 7 bases are shared with TRBD1. Germline V gives CDR1 LNHDA, CDR2 SQIVND (reference sequence). CDR3 length: 15 amino acids. Losses at the gene ends were 4 bases for V and 5 bases for J; bases not matched to a gene: 10. The DNA for the CDR3 is TGTGCCAGTAGTAACCGCCAGACAGGGTGGGAGACCCAGTACTTC. This translates into CASSNRQTGWETQYF.

This clone was observed a few times. The genes are TRBV6-5 and TRBJ1-4; 9 nucleotides match TRBD1. Germline V gives CDR1 MNHEY, CDR2 SVGAGI. CDR3 length equals 14 residues. V dropped 5 bases and J dropped 7; count of bases not matched to a gene: 5. CDR3 nucleotides: TGTGCCAGCAGTGAAGGGACAGGGTTTGAAAAACTGTTTTTT. Residues: CASSEGTGFEKLFF.

V usage is TRBV9 and J usage is TRBJ1-2, with D possibly matching TRBD1 (6 bases). The CDR3 runs to 14 residues. V lost 1 base and J lost 7, with 14 bases in between. From germline, CDR1 is SGDLS and CDR2 YYNGEE. The CDR3 DNA is TGTGCCAGCAGCGTATCCGGGGGCGGAAGTGGCTACACCTTC. This encodes CASSVSGGGSGYTF.

This chain connects TRBV7-9 to TRBJ1-4; D is uncertain. The V end lost 1 base, the J end lost 4 bases, and 10 bases lay between the germline ends. The CDR3 has 15 residues. Germline CDR1 and CDR2: SEHNR and FQNEAQ (reference sequence). The CDR3 loop reads CASSLVRRVNEKLFF. The CDR3 DNA is TGTGCCAGCAGCTTAGTACGTAGGGTTAATGAAAAACTGTTTTTT.